The clone carrying this T cell receptor (beta chain) was seen only once. The sample is drawn from a study of blood T cell repertoires in COVID-19. For the study at large: COVID-19 samples from acute and convalescent phases originated in the United States, Italy and Spain. PBMCs, B-cell-depleted T cells, or T cells were the source of the cDNA or gDNA that made up the material.

The CDR3 has 14 amino acids. The germline CDR1 and CDR2 sequences are MDHEN and SYDVKM. The V end was cut by 2 bases, the J end by 10 bases, with 15 bases between. Per the original data handling: Using reference gene primer amplification, nucleated cell counts were estimated. Measured with immunoSEQ multiplex PCR; TCRdb has only the in-frame clones, and not every one. Clonal size and the V and J genes are those of that table, whereas D and trimming came from the DNA. The sample shows some 460,000 clones, 80% to 90% of them seen only once. The sequencing input was peripheral blood. The TCR was taken from a woman aged 25-40 years with acute or convalescent COVID-19. This chain links TRBV28 with TRBJ1-3, with no clear D. The DNA of the CDR3 is TGTGCCAGCAGTTTACTTGCCATAGCCCAGACCATATATTTT. It specifies CASSLLAIAQTIYF. The full variable domain, its missing parts supplied by reference TRBV28 and TRBJ1-3, is DVKVTQSSRYLVKRTGEKVFLECVQDMDHENMFWYRQDPGLGLRLIYFSYDVKMKEKGDIPEGYSVSREKKERFSLILESASTNQTSMYLCASSLLAIAQTIYFGEGSWLTVV.